The 29 T cell receptor beta chains presented below share a single source sample, sequenced in a study of shared clonotypes between healthy human individuals. TCRdb's table, derived via immunoSEQ multiplex PCR, lists solely in-frame clones and lacks some. The sample yields about 1.9 million clones, about 94% seen once. As defined, naive CD8 cells were CD45RO-negative and positively selected for CCR7, with terminally differentiated effector memory CD45RA+ cells excluded. The sequenced sample was naive CD8+ T cells from PBMCs. These receptor sequences come from a young man in good health. Some clones in this sample may be carry-over from other donors' samples.

Only one count was recorded for this clone. The gene calls are TRBV14 and TRBJ1-6, with a possible D match to TRBD1 (5 bases). Germline loops: CDR1 SGHDN, CDR2 FVKESK. The CDR3 contains 13 residues. Trimming took off 5 bases at V and 7 bases at J, with 9 bases between the two ends. In DNA, the CDR3 is TGTGCCAGCAGCACCCACAGGAATTCACCCCTCCACTTT. This gives the protein CASSTHRNSPLHF. The whole variable domain, filled in from reference TRBV14 and TRBJ1-6, reads EAGVTQFPSHSVIEKGQTVTLRCDPISGHDNLYWYRRVMGKEIKFLLHFVKESKQDESGMPNNRFLAERTGGTYSTLKVQPAELEDSGVYFCASSTHRNSPLHFGNGTRLTVT.

As DNA, the CDR3 is TGCGCCAGCAGTGAGTCCCACAGCTACACCGGGGAGCTGTTTTTT. It encodes CASSESHSYTGELFF. This chain links TRBV10-1 with TRBJ2-2; D is uncertain. V was cut by 0 bases and J by 3 bases, with 8 bases left in between. Germline V gives CDR1 WNHNN, CDR2 SYGVQD (reference sequence). The CDR3 runs to 15 residues.

This chain links TRBV7-3 with TRBJ2-3; D gene uncertain. CDR3 length equals 15 residues. Germline CDR1 and CDR2: SGHTA and FQGTGA. The V gene lost 4 bases and the J gene lost 0 bases, with 11 bases spanning the gap. The CDR3 here is CASSSGVTSTDTQYF. CDR3 bases: TGTGCCAGCAGCTCCGGAGTAACTAGCACAGATACGCAGTATTTT.

This clone was seen a few times. The sample contains more than one DNA sequence encoding this CDR3. J is TRBJ1-1 and V is TRBV7-9; TRBD1 matches 7 bases. The CDR3 has 12 amino acids. The germline V gene encodes CDR1 SEHNR and CDR2 FQNEAQ (reference sequence). V lost 1 base and J lost 8; bases outside the gene matches: 1. The CDR3 is CASSLGRGEAFF. The CDR3 bases are TGTGCCAGCAGCTTAGGCAGGGGGGAAGCTTTCTTT.

The V and J genes are TRBV7-9 and TRBJ1-2; 7 nucleotides line up with TRBD1. The germline V gene encodes CDR1 SEHNR and CDR2 FQNEAQ (reference sequence). V lost 5 bases, J lost 7 bases, and 13 bases stayed unmatched. The CDR3 has 15 amino acids. CDR3 loop: CASSPRGQSYLGYTF. The CDR3 DNA reads as TGTGCCAGCAGCCCAAGGGGACAGAGCTATCTTGGCTACACCTTC.

As concerns this clone: The sample carries other DNA sequences with the same CDR3. The gene calls are TRBV7-9 and TRBJ2-7; D not resolved. CDR3 size: 12 residues. Per the germline V gene, CDR1 is SEHNR and CDR2 is FQNEAQ (reference sequence). Trimming stripped 4 bases from V and 5 bases from J, with 9 bases between. The CDR3 DNA reads TGTGCCAGCAGCTCAGGATCCCACGAGCAGTACTTC. As protein: CASSSGSHEQYF.

The gene calls are TRBV5-6 and TRBJ2-5; D possibly corresponds to TRBD1 (6 bases). Germline V gene sequence: CDR1 SGHDT, CDR2 YYEEEE. CDR3 length: 14 amino acids. Trimming left V 1 base short and J 5 bases short, with 12 bases between. CDR3 nucleotides: TGTGCCAGCAGCTTGTTCAGGGGAATGGAGACCCAGTACTTC. Translated: CASSLFRGMETQYF.

CDR3 sequence: CASSWTGDSNQPQHF. As DNA, the CDR3 is TGTGCCAGCAGCTGGACAGGGGATAGCAATCAGCCCCAGCATTTT. The genes are TRBV9 and TRBJ1-5; the match to TRBD1 covers 9 bases. The V gene end was trimmed by 4 bases and the J gene end by 0 bases; junction bases not matched to a gene: 2. The germline V gene encodes CDR1 SGDLS and CDR2 YYNGEE. The CDR3 consists of 15 residues.

As DNA, the CDR3 is TGTGCCAGCAGCTGGGCGGGTCAGGGTCGGGAGCAGTACTTC. Amino acids: CASSWAGQGREQYF. This rearrangement joins TRBV5-6 to TRBJ2-7; D assignment may be TRBD1 or TRBD2 (5 bases each). Trimming took 3 bases from V and 7 from J, leaving 17 bases between them. Germline values: CDR1 SGHDT, CDR2 YYEEEE. The CDR3 runs 14 residues.

This chain connects TRBV5-8 to TRBJ1-1; D not certain. V lost 4 bases to trimming and J lost 7 bases, with 11 bases between them. The CDR3 contains 12 residues. Germline V gives CDR1 SGHTS, CDR2 YDEGEE. CDR3 coding DNA: TGTGCCAGCAGCGTCCAAACCTTTGAAGCTTTCTTT. Translation: CASSVQTFEAFF. Supplemented by reference TRBV5-8 and TRBJ1-1, the full variable domain reads EAGVTQSPTHLIKTRGQQATLRCSPISGHTSVYWYQQALGLGLQFLLWYDEGEERNRGNFPPRFSGRQFPNYSSELNVNALELEDSALYLCASSVQTFEAFFGQGTRLTVV.

This chain connects TRBV9 to TRBJ2-7, with 10 bases identical to TRBD1. The V gene's germline CDR1 is SGDLS and CDR2 YYNGEE. V lost 3 bases and J lost 5; bases outside the gene matches: 5. This CDR3 is built from 14 residues. The CDR3 region has the DNA TGTGCCAGCAGCGGCAGACAGGGGGCCAACGAGCAGTACTTC. This sequence encodes CASSGRQGANEQYF. The entire variable domain, with the rest obtained from reference TRBV9 and TRBJ2-7, is as follows: DSGVTQTPKHLITATGQRVTLRCSPRSGDLSVYWYQQSLDQGLQFLIQYYNGEERAKGNILERFSAQQFPDLHSELNLSSLELGDSALYFCASSGRQGANEQYFGPGTRLTVT.

J is TRBJ1-2 and V is TRBV4-1, with a weak D call TRBD1 (5 bases). Germline V gives CDR1 MGHRA, CDR2 YSYEKL. The CDR3 length is 15 residues. V dropped 4 bases and J dropped 3 bases, with 15 bases sitting between them. CDR3 nucleotides: TGCGCCAGCAGCCCCTTAGGCGCCAGGGACTATGGCTACACCTTC. Its protein is CASSPLGARDYGYTF.

This clone was seen just once. The rearrangement uses TRBV10-2 and TRBJ2-7, with 7 bases that match TRBD1. There are 13 residues in the CDR3. J was trimmed by 1 base and V by 7 bases; bases with no gene match: 4. Germline V gene sequence: CDR1 WSHSY, CDR2 SAAADI. CDR3 residues: CASTTGDSYEQYF. The CDR3 nucleotides read TGCGCCAGCACAACAGGGGATTCCTACGAGCAGTACTTC.

The chain combines TRBV6-5 with TRBJ2-5, with a weak D call TRBD2 (6 bases). In germline, CDR1 is MNHEY, CDR2 SVGAGI. V dropped 6 bases and J dropped 1 base, with 15 bases sitting between them. This CDR3 spans 15 amino acids. The CDR3 is CASRPLARPQETQYF. CDR3 in DNA: TGTGCCAGCAGACCACTAGCTCGGCCCCAAGAGACCCAGTACTTC.

V and J are TRBV4-1 and TRBJ2-7; D is possibly TRBD1 or TRBD2 (5 bases each). Trimming removed 4 bases from V and 1 base from J, with 14 bases in between. Germline CDR1 and CDR2: MGHRA and YSYEKL. This CDR3 comprises 15 residues. The DNA of the CDR3 is TGCGCCAGCAGCCTCAAGATGGGGGAATCCTACGAGCAGTACTTC. This translates into CASSLKMGESYEQYF.

The rearrangement joins TRBV19 to TRBJ1-1; D is ambiguous. There are 15 residues in the CDR3. Germline CDR1 reads LNHDA; CDR2 reads SQIVND (reference sequence). With 7 bases removed from V and 1 base from J, the gap between germline ends came to 16 bases. CDR3 loop: CASTPIRGRNTEAFF. CDR3 coding DNA: TGTGCCAGTACCCCAATCAGAGGGCGGAACACTGAAGCTTTCTTT.

The chain joins TRBV9 to TRBJ2-5; the D call may be TRBD1 or TRBD2 (6 bases each). Germline V gene lookup returns CDR1 SGDLS and CDR2 YYNGEE. The CDR3 sequence is 14 residues long. V was cut by 4 bases and J by 1 base, with 11 bases left in between. This CDR3 is CASSPGAPQETQYF. In nucleotides, the CDR3 is TGTGCCAGCAGCCCGGGGGCACCCCAAGAGACCCAGTACTTC.

This chain uses TRBV27 with TRBJ2-7; D is possibly TRBD2 (5 bases). This CDR3 has 14 amino acids. Germline loops: CDR1 MNHEY, CDR2 SMNVEV (reference sequence). Trimming left V 3 bases short and J 2 bases short, with 11 bases between. In DNA, the CDR3 is TGTGCCAGCAGTTTCCGCGGGTTTGCCTACGAGCAGTACTTC. It is translated as CASSFRGFAYEQYF.

The chain recombines TRBV4-3 with TRBJ2-1; perhaps D is TRBD1 or TRBD2 (5 bases each). The CDR3 loop spans 17 amino acids. Trimming removed 1 base from V and 6 bases from J, with 19 bases in between. Germline V CDR1 and CDR2: LGHNA, YSLEER. The CDR3 spells CASSQGEGRVRPNEQFF. In nucleotides, the CDR3 is TGCGCCAGCAGCCAAGGCGAGGGGCGGGTACGACCCAATGAGCAGTTCTTC.

The chain combines TRBV27 with TRBJ2-7, with unresolved D. This CDR3 has 13 amino acids. The ends were cut back, 3 bases at V and 5 bases at J, with 11 bases in the middle. Germline V gene data show CDR1 as MNHEY and CDR2 as SMNVEV (reference sequence). The DNA of the CDR3 is TGTGCCAGCAGTTTCGTCGGTGGGCACGAGCAGTACTTC. Translation: CASSFVGGHEQYF.

The V and J genes are TRBV13 and TRBJ2-1; 12 bases map to TRBD2. The trim removed 4 bases at V and 12 bases at J, leaving 7 bases unmatched. This CDR3 is 14 amino acids long. In germline, CDR1 is PRHDT, CDR2 FYEKMQ (reference sequence). As DNA, the CDR3 is TGTGCCAGCAGCTCCCTAGCGGGAGGGGTCCCGCAGTTCTTC. Its protein is CASSSLAGGVPQFF.

The rearrangement links TRBV28 to TRBJ2-7; D is ambiguous. Trimming removed 5 bases at V and 6 bases at J, with 11 bases between. This CDR3 has 12 amino acids. CDR1 is MDHEN and CDR2 is SYDVKM in the germline V gene. CDR3 amino acids: CASSPGPPEQYF. The CDR3 DNA reads TGTGCCAGCAGTCCGGGCCCGCCCGAGCAGTACTTC.

V is TRBV13 and J is TRBJ1-2, with D tentatively TRBD1 (5 bases). Trimming shortened V by 4 bases and J by 10 bases, and 13 bases separated the two germline ends. The CDR3 runs 12 residues. The germline gives CDR1 PRHDT, CDR2 FYEKMQ (reference sequence). CDR3: CASSYRGVDYTF. In DNA form, the CDR3 reads TGTGCCAGCAGCTACAGAGGGGTAGACTACACCTTC.

The chain joins TRBV4-2 to TRBJ1-1; no firm D call. CDR3 length equals 15 residues. Germline V gene data show CDR1 as LGHNA and CDR2 as YNFKEQ. V lost 2 bases and J lost 4, with 14 bases in between. CDR3 sequence (DNA): TGTGCCAGCAGCCAAAGTGGGTTTCTGGGCACTGAAGCTTTCTTT. This encodes CASSQSGFLGTEAFF.

The chain employs TRBV27 and TRBJ1-6; D gene ambiguous. Trimming stripped 3 bases from V and 11 bases from J, with 11 bases between. CDR1 is MNHEY, CDR2 SMNVEV, per germline (reference sequence). This CDR3 is 13 amino acids long. The CDR3 protein is CASSLAGWPPLHF. The DNA of the CDR3 is TGTGCCAGCAGTTTGGCAGGATGGCCACCCCTCCACTTT.

This clone was seen just once. The chain recombines TRBV25-1 with TRBJ1-1; 8 nucleotides align to TRBD1. J was trimmed by 2 bases and V by 4 bases; bases with no gene match: 6. Germline V CDR1 and CDR2: MGHDK, SYGVNS. This CDR3 has 15 residues. For the CDR3, the DNA is TGTGCCAGCAGTGGACACAGGGGGGTTAACACTGAAGCTTTCTTT. Protein: CASSGHRGVNTEAFF.

The rearrangement uses TRBV5-6 and TRBJ2-3, with 8 bases lining up with TRBD1. The germline gives CDR1 SGHDT, CDR2 YYEEEE. V was pared by 1 base and J by 3 bases, with 1 base of the junction left unmatched. The length of the CDR3 is 14 residues. The CDR3, as DNA: TGTGCCAGCAGCTTGCACAGGGGGACAGATACGCAGTATTTT. Encoded protein: CASSLHRGTDTQYF. Looking up the rest from reference TRBV5-6 and TRBJ2-3 gives the full variable domain: DAGVTQSPTHLIKTRGQQVTLRCSPKSGHDTVSWYQQALGQGPQFIFQYYEEEERQRGNFPDRFSGHQFPNYSSELNVNALLLGDSALYLCASSLHRGTDTQYFGPGTRLTVL.

This chain connects TRBV10-3 to TRBJ1-2, with D tentatively TRBD1 (5 bases). CDR1 and CDR2 from the germline V gene are ENHRY and SYGVKD. V was clipped by 3 bases and J by 0 bases, with 17 bases between them. This CDR3 is built from 17 residues. The CDR3 region has the DNA TGTGCCATCAGTGACCCGGGGCGTCATCCTTCTAACTATGGCTACACCTTC. This codes for CAISDPGRHPSNYGYTF.

This chain connects TRBV27 to TRBJ2-7, with a possible D match to TRBD1 (6 bases). CDR1 and CDR2 (germline): MNHEY, SMNVEV (reference sequence). The CDR3 loop spans 16 amino acids. V lost 5 bases and J 5 bases, leaving 22 bases between the germline ends. CDR3 region: CASSPRGQGNFHEQYF. In DNA, the CDR3 is TGTGCCAGCAGTCCTAGGGGTCAGGGGAATTTCCACGAGCAGTACTTC.